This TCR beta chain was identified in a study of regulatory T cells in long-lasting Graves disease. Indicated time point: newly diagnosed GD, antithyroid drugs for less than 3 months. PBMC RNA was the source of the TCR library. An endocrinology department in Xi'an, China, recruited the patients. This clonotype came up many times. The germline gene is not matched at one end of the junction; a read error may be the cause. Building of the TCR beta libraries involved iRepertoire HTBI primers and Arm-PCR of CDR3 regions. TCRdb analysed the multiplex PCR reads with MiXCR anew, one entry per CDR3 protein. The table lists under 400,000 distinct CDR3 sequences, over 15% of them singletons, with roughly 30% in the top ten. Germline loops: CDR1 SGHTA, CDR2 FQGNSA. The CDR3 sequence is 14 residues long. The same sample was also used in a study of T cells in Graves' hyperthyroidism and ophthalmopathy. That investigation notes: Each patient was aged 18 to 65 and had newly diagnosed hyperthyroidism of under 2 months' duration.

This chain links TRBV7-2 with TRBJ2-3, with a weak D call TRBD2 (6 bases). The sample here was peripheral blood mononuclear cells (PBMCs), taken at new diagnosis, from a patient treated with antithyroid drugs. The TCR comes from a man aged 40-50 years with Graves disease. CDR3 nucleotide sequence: TGCGCCAGCAGCTTGGCCCGGGGGACAGATACGCAGTATTTT. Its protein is CASSLARGTDTQYF.